A single sample gave rise to the 17 T cell receptor beta chains below, sequenced in a study of blood T cells in healthy people across ages. A second PCR, run for about 6 to 11 cycles, used a sample-barcoded 5' primer plus a J-beta primer mix. TCRdb recomputed calls from the 5' RACE reads with MiXCR, one row per CDR3 protein. The sample carries 850,000 or so distinct CDR3 sequences, 29% recorded once. Sequencing input: blood. These TCRs come from a woman older than 75 in good health.

This chain links TRBV20-1 with TRBJ2-3; the match to TRBD2 covers 9 bases. The CDR3 is 15 amino acids. From germline, CDR1 is DFQATT and CDR2 SNEGSKA (reference sequence). V dropped 0 bases and J dropped 5; count of bases not matched to a gene: 6. For the CDR3, the DNA is TGCAGTGCTAGAGATAGCGGGAGTATGGAAGATACGCAGTATTTT. This sequence encodes CSARDSGSMEDTQYF.

With regard to this clonotype: This may stem from a read error, because a much larger clone lies one nucleotide away. The V call is TRBV5-1, the J call TRBJ2-5, with D perhaps TRBD1 (6 bases). This CDR3 is built from 13 residues. V lost 4 bases and J 11 bases, leaving 18 bases between the germline ends. Per germline, CDR1 SGHRS and CDR2 YFSETQ. Here the CDR3 reads CASSKIRDNEQYF. As DNA, the CDR3 is TGCGCCAGCAGCAAGATTAGGGACAATGAGCAGTACTTC.

The J gene is TRBJ1-4, the V gene TRBV6-4; D not resolved. The CDR3 covers 14 residues. V shed 3 bases and J shed 10 bases, with 15 bases lying between them. The germline CDR1 and CDR2 sequences are MRHNA and SNTAGT. The CDR3 DNA reads as TGTGCCAGCAGTGAGCAGCGGTCTGATGGAAAACTGTTTTTT. Translation: CASSEQRSDGKLFF.

CDR3 bases: TGTGCCAGCAGTACTAGCGGGGGGGCGACAGATGTGCAGTATTTT. Its translation: CASSTSGGATDVQYF. The chain is built from TRBV12-3 or TRBV12-4 and TRBJ2-3; 13 nucleotides line up with TRBD2. V shed 5 bases, J shed 11 bases, and the junction held 10 bases outside the gene matches. The CDR3 spans 15 residues.

The count of this clonotype is one. This may come from a read error, since a much larger clone is one base off. The CDR3 reads CASVQGSLNEQYF. CDR3 sequence (DNA): TGTGCCAGCGTCCAGGGTAGTTTGAATGAGCAGTACTTC. The rearrangement uses TRBV21-1 and TRBJ2-4; TRBD1, as called in the table, went unchecked against the DNA. TRBV21-1 corresponds to a pseudogene. This CDR3 contains 13 residues.

The chain employs TRBV6-2 or TRBV6-3 and TRBJ1-1; 9 bases agree with TRBD1. Germline lookup yields CDR1 MNHEY and CDR2 SVGEGT. The CDR3 consists of 14 residues. J lost 5 bases, V lost 2 bases, and 3 bases had no gene match. As DNA, the CDR3 is TGTGCCAGCAGTTACCTGACAGGGGGGACTGAAGCTTTCTTT. Protein: CASSYLTGGTEAFF.

The chain carries TRBV19 and TRBJ2-1; D assignment may be TRBD1 or TRBD2 (6 bases each). V lost 6 bases and J lost 1, with 25 bases in between. This CDR3 is built from 19 residues. The V gene's germline CDR1 is LNHDA and CDR2 SQIVND (reference sequence). CDR3 in DNA: TGTGCCAGTAGATCCGGCACAGGGAGGTCGATGGGGTCCTACAATGAGCAGTTCTTC. Its protein product is CASRSGTGRSMGSYNEQFF. Combining the CDR3 with reference TRBV19 and TRBJ2-1 gives the whole variable domain DGGITQSPKYLFRKEGQNVTLSCEQNLNHDAMYWYRQDPGQGLRLIYYSQIVNDFQKGDIAEGYSVSREKKESFPLTVTSAQKNPTAFYLCASRSGTGRSMGSYNEQFFGPGTRLTVL.

This clonotype appeared many times. J is TRBJ2-3 and V is TRBV20-1, with 14 bases matching TRBD2. This CDR3 is built from 16 residues. V trimming: 3 bases; J trimming: 0 bases; junction bases outside the gene matches: 2. Germline assignment: CDR1 DFQATT and CDR2 SNEGSKA (reference sequence). The CDR3 protein is CSARRTSGGSTDTQYF. For the CDR3, the DNA is TGCAGTGCTAGGCGGACTAGCGGGGGGAGCACAGATACGCAGTATTTT.

The CDR3: CASSYSPVGNNSPLHF. The CDR3 DNA follows: TGTGCCAGCAGTTACTCCCCAGTGGGGAATAATTCACCCCTCCACTTT. The chain couples TRBV6-5 to TRBJ1-6; no definite D call. CDR1 is MNHEY and CDR2 is SVGAGI in the germline V gene. V was pared by 0 bases and J by 5 bases, with 11 bases between. The CDR3 contains 16 residues.

The J gene is TRBJ2-5, the V gene TRBV7-8; tentatively, D is TRBD1 (6 bases). This CDR3 has 15 residues. V dropped 4 bases and J dropped 2 bases, with 14 bases sitting between them. From germline, CDR1 is SGHVS and CDR2 FQNEAQ. The CDR3 nucleotides are TGTGCCAGCAGCTCCCGTGACAGGTTGCAAGAGACCCAGTACTTC. This encodes CASSSRDRLQETQYF.

The chain employs TRBV5-8 and TRBJ1-5, with 11 bases aligning to TRBD1. The V gene end was trimmed by 5 bases and the J gene end by 0 bases; junction bases not matched to a gene: 4. CDR3 length: 16 residues. CDR1 and CDR2 (germline): SGHTS, YDEGEE. CDR3: CASRGQGGLSNQPQHF. The CDR3 DNA reads TGTGCCAGCAGGGGACAGGGGGGACTTAGCAATCAGCCCCAGCATTTT.

Only one count was recorded for this clonotype. A much larger clone is a single base away; this may be a read error. V and J are TRBV6-6 and TRBJ2-7, with 9 bases lining up with TRBD2. The DNA end is a closer match to TRBJ2-5, so the J assignment may be wrong. Germline V gene data show CDR1 as MNHNY and CDR2 as SVGAGI (reference sequence). CDR3 length equals 15 residues. CDR3: CASSYSAGGRKTQYF. The DNA for the CDR3 is TGTGCCAGCAGTTATTCGGCGGGGGGGCGGAAGACCCAGTACTTC.

This clonotype has more than one count but fewer than ten. Possible read error: a much larger clone is one base away. The chain uses TRBV7-2 and TRBJ2-7; D is ambiguous. The CDR3 covers 12 residues. The germline V gene has CDR1 SGHTA and CDR2 FQGNSA. Trimming took 5 bases from V and 5 from J, leaving 10 bases between them. The CDR3, as DNA: TGTGCCAGCAGCCCGCGGTTTGACGAGCAGTACTTC. This codes for CASSPRFDEQYF.

This clonotype occurred many times. The CDR3 DNA follows: TGCGCCAGCAGCTTGGAGGGACAGGCAAAAGAGACCCAGTACTTC. This sequence encodes CASSLEGQAKETQYF. This chain links TRBV5-1 with TRBJ2-5, with 8 positions matching TRBD1. CDR1 is SGHRS and CDR2 is YFSETQ in the germline V gene. V lost 0 bases and J lost 3; bases outside the gene matches: 4. The CDR3 has 15 residues. Supplemented by reference TRBV5-1 and TRBJ2-5, the full variable domain reads KAGVTQTPRYLIKTRGQQVTLSCSPISGHRSVSWYQQTPGQGLQFLFEYFSETQRNKGNFPGRFSGRQFSNSRSEMNVSTLELGDSALYLCASSLEGQAKETQYFGPGTRLLVL.

This clonotype was found many times. The chain is built from TRBV20-1 and TRBJ1-2; D is unclear. The CDR3 totals 11 residues. Between the trimmed V and J ends, which lost 2 bases and 6 bases, there was a span of 7 bases. Germline V gene lookup returns CDR1 DFQATT and CDR2 SNEGSKA (reference sequence). The CDR3 sequence is CSARKRDGYTF. Written as DNA, the CDR3 is TGCAGTGCTAGAAAACGCGATGGCTACACCTTC.

This chain uses TRBV11-2 with TRBJ2-1, with D unresolved. V was shortened by 3 bases and J by 6 bases, with 15 bases between the two germline ends. This CDR3 has 15 residues. Looked up from germline, CDR1 is SGHAT and CDR2 is FQNNGV. CDR3 sequence reads: CASSFIRSTCNEQFF. In DNA, the CDR3 is TGTGCCAGCAGCTTCATCCGGTCGACCTGCAATGAGCAGTTCTTC.

Notes on this clonotype: At one end, the junction sequence differs from germline, possibly due to a read error. This chain uses TRBV4-1 with TRBJ2-3, with 14 positions matching TRBD2. This CDR3 is 17 amino acids long. Per the germline V gene, CDR1 is MGHRA and CDR2 is YSYEKL. The CDR3 protein is CASSHLTSGGARDTRYF. The DNA for the CDR3 is TGCGCCAGCAGCCATCTGACTAGCGGGGGGGCCAGAGATACGCGGTATTTT.